The rows below give T cell receptor beta chains drawn from one sample of a study of blood T cell repertoires in COVID-19. Measured with immunoSEQ multiplex PCR; TCRdb has only the in-frame clones, and not every one. Among 150,000 to 200,000 clones listed, about nine tenths were seen once. The specimen sequenced was peripheral blood. The receptors were sampled from a man between 18 and 35 years old with acute or convalescent COVID-19. Both conserved end residues are part of each CDR3. A D gene is named only where the DNA matches it firmly. Not all rows give a size; the values are once, few, many and, for expanded clones, a class.

TRBV29-1	NA	TRBJ2-7	NA	CSVEELYEQYF	TGCAGCGTTGAAGAACTCTACGAGCAGTACTTC
TRBV19	NA	TRBJ1-1	NA	CASSRQVVGTEAFF	TGTGCCAGTAGCCGACAGGTTGTGGGGACTGAAGCTTTCTTT
TRBV28	NA	TRBJ2-7	NA	CASTPAPGGNEQYF	TGTGCCAGCACCCCCGCGCCCGGAGGGAACGAGCAGTACTTC
TRBV7-2	NA	TRBJ1-1	TRBD1	CASSPRTGQNTEAFF	TGTGCCAGCAGCCCCCGGACAGGGCAGAACACTGAAGCTTTCTTT
TRBV11-2	once	TRBJ2-7	NA	CASSLGRGYEQYF	TGTGCCAGCAGCTTAGGGAGGGGCTACGAGCAGTACTTC
TRBV19	NA	TRBJ2-5	TRBD2	CASSSRTSGGAGETQYF	TGTGCCAGTAGTTCCCGGACTAGCGGGGGGGCGGGAGAGACCCAGTACTTC
TRBV28	NA	TRBJ1-5	NA	CASSPRRGYQPQHF	TGTGCCAGCAGTCCACGGAGAGGGTATCAGCCCCAGCATTTT
TRBV29-1	NA	TRBJ2-7	NA	CSVGRAGFSIPYEQYF	TGCAGCGTTGGACGGGCGGGGTTCTCTATTCCCTACGAGCAGTACTTC
TRBV5-4	NA	TRBJ1-3	NA	CASSRQTQSYSGNTIYF	TGTGCCAGCAGCCGACAAACACAGTCCTACTCTGGAAACACCATATATTTT
TRBV6-5	NA	TRBJ1-1	NA	CATEGGVTNTEAFF	TGTGCCACCGAGGGAGGGGTGACGAACACTGAAGCTTTCTTT
TRBV7-6	NA	TRBJ2-7	TRBD1	CASSLGGQGYYEQYF	TGTGCCAGCAGCTTAGGGGGACAGGGGTACTACGAGCAGTACTTC
TRBV12-3/TRBV12-4	NA	TRBJ2-5	TRBD2	CASRRTSGERDF	TGTGCCAGCAGACGGACTAGCGGCGAGAGAGACTTC
TRBV5-1	NA	TRBJ1-1	NA	CASRTGPQLGDTEAFF	TGCGCCAGCAGGACCGGGCCTCAACTCGGGGACACTGAAGCTTTCTTT
TRBV7-9	NA	TRBJ1-2	NA	CASTDGSYGYTF	TGTGCCAGCACCGACGGGAGCTATGGCTACACCTTC
TRBV10-2	NA	TRBJ1-1	TRBD1	CASSEFQGQFKNTEAFF	TGCGCCAGCAGTGAGTTCCAGGGACAGTTTAAGAACACTGAAGCTTTCTTT
TRBV19	NA	TRBJ1-1	TRBD1	CASSIGQGVEAFF	TGTGCCAGTAGTATAGGGCAGGGGGTTGAAGCTTTCTTT
TRBV19	once	TRBJ1-1	NA	CASSMGFRTHVSF	TGTGCCAGTAGTATGGGCTTTAGGACTCATGTCAGTTTC
TRBV4-1	NA	TRBJ2-1	TRBD1	CASSLSGQGLDEQFF	TGCGCCAGCAGCCTATCGGGACAGGGATTAGATGAGCAGTTCTTC
TRBV27	once	TRBJ1-6	TRBD1	CASRGGGTVLYNSPLHF	TGTGCCAGCAGGGGCGGAGGGACAGTTTTATATAATTCACCCCTCCACTTT
TRBV5-1	NA	TRBJ2-7	NA	CASSFNGIYEQYF	TGCGCCAGCAGCTTCAACGGGATCTACGAGCAGTACTTC